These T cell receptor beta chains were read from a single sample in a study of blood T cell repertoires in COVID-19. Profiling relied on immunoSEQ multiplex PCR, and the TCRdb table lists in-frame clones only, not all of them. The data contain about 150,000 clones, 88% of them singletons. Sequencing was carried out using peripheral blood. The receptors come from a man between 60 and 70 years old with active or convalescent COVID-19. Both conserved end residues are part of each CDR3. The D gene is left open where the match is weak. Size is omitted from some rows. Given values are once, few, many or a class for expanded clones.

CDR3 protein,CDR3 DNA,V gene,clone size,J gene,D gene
CATSRGGAAYNEQFF,TGTGCCACCTCGAGAGGGGGGGCCGCCTACAATGAGCAGTTCTTC,TRBV24-1,.,TRBJ2-1,.
CAWGRVLSSSGNTIYF,TGTGCCTGGGGACGGGTTCTTTCGAGCTCTGGAAACACCATATATTTT,TRBV30,once,TRBJ1-3,.
CASSLREHTEAFF,TGTGCCAGCAGTTTGAGAGAGCACACTGAAGCTTTCTTT,TRBV27,.,TRBJ1-1,.
CASSSGLANTGELFF,TGTGCCAGTAGCTCTGGACTAGCTAACACCGGGGAGCTGTTTTTT,TRBV19,once,TRBJ2-2,TRBD2
CASSYGYEGGNQPQHF,TGTGCCAGCAGTTACGGTTATGAGGGGGGCAATCAGCCCCAGCATTTT,TRBV28,.,TRBJ1-5,.
CASSLGGSYNEQFF,TGCGCCAGCAGCTTGGGAGGATCCTACAATGAGCAGTTCTTC,TRBV5-1,.,TRBJ2-1,.
CASSDGGGPRQPQHF,TGTGCCAGCAGTGATGGGGGAGGCCCTCGGCAGCCCCAGCATTTT,TRBV6-1,.,TRBJ1-5,.
CASSLSRTANTEAFF,TGTGCCAGCAGTTTATCGAGGACAGCGAACACTGAAGCTTTCTTT,TRBV28,.,TRBJ1-1,.
CASSSGLAVSYEQYF,TGTGCCAGCAGCTCTGGACTAGCGGTCTCCTACGAGCAGTACTTC,TRBV7-2,.,TRBJ2-7,TRBD2
CAWSEPISYEQYF,TGTGCCTGGAGTGAGCCTATCTCCTACGAGCAGTACTTC,TRBV30,.,TRBJ2-7,.
CASSIGRTVDEQFF,TGTGCCAGTAGTATAGGGCGGACTGTCGATGAGCAGTTCTTC,TRBV19,.,TRBJ2-1,.
CAWSGPGVRAEQFF,TGTGCCTGGAGTGGCCCAGGGGTCAGAGCTGAGCAGTTCTTC,TRBV30,few,TRBJ2-1,.
CASSSPRGAYEQYF,TGTGCCAGCAGCTCCCCCCGGGGGGCCTACGAGCAGTACTTC,TRBV7-8,.,TRBJ2-7,TRBD2
CASSLVAGGRSYEQYF,TGTGCCAGCAGCTTAGTTGCGGGAGGTAGATCCTACGAGCAGTACTTC,TRBV7-9,.,TRBJ2-7,TRBD2
CASSPAGQGALYEQYF,TGTGCCAGCAGCCCAGCCGGACAGGGGGCTCTATACGAGCAGTACTTC,TRBV5-4,.,TRBJ2-7,TRBD1
CASSLDSSGANVLTF,TGTGCCAGCAGCCTAGACAGCTCTGGGGCCAACGTCCTGACTTTC,TRBV9,.,TRBJ2-6,.
CASSEAWREFTQYF,TGTGCCAGCAGTGAAGCGTGGCGGGAGTTTACGCAGTATTTT,TRBV6-1,.,TRBJ2-3,TRBD2
CASSPTGPPNTEAFF,TGTGCCAGCAGTCCGACAGGCCCCCCGAACACTGAAGCTTTCTTT,TRBV28,.,TRBJ1-1,.
CASSSPDSQETQYF,TGTGCCAGCAGTTCCCCGGACAGTCAGGAGACCCAGTACTTC,TRBV28,.,TRBJ2-5,.
CASSIWGDTDTQYF,TGTGCCAGTAGTATATGGGGGGACACAGATACGCAGTATTTT,TRBV19,.,TRBJ2-3,.
CATSRPQGTGNTIYF,TGTGCCACCAGCAGGCCACAGGGAACGGGAAACACCATATATTTT,TRBV15,.,TRBJ1-3,.
CSVPPGQGANEQFF,TGCAGCGTCCCTCCGGGACAGGGGGCGAATGAGCAGTTCTTC,TRBV29-1,.,TRBJ2-1,TRBD1
CASSLTSTGSYNEQFF,TGTGCCAGCAGCCTGACTTCCACGGGCTCCTACAATGAGCAGTTCTTC,TRBV5-6,.,TRBJ2-1,.
CASSTTGTGAYNEQFF,TGTGCCAGCTCAACCACCGGGACAGGAGCTTACAATGAGCAGTTCTTC,TRBV18,.,TRBJ2-1,TRBD1